This TCR beta chain is drawn from a study of cytomegalovirus exposure and HLA in healthy donors. Germline CDR1 reads SGHNT; CDR2 reads YYREEE (reference sequence). This CDR3 has 17 residues. V shed 4 bases, J shed 2 bases, and the junction held 6 bases outside the gene matches. PCR employed 60 Vbeta and 13 Jbeta primers. Only in-frame clones appear in the TCRdb table, and some are missing; sequencing was by immunoSEQ multiplex PCR. The sample is made up of roughly 200,000 clones, and the top ten hold about 6% of it. This chain connects TRBV5-4 to TRBJ2-2, with 12 bases that match TRBD2. Sequenced material: PBMCs. The TCR originated in a man aged 25-45 years in good health and CMV-seronegative. Written as DNA, the CDR3 is TGTGCCAGCAGCGTTGGACTAGCGGGACTCAACACCGGGGAGCTGTTTTTT. It codes for CASSVGLAGLNTGELFF.